The clone carrying this T cell receptor beta chain turned up a few times. Its cognate antigen is unknown. Unique molecular identifiers were incorporated into the prepared TCRbeta library. TCRdb passed the PCR reads through MiXCR, listing each CDR3 protein once. The table has around 500,000 distinct CDR3 sequences, around 23% seen once. The data belong to a study of T-cell reconstitution after alpha-beta-depleted transplantation in children. Study-wide results and caveats: A year had passed since transplant, and T-cell counts and diversity by then came mostly from newly produced T cells. Several hundred expanded graft clones reportedly were the source of alpha-beta T cells about two months after transplant.

V lost 4 bases and J 8 bases, leaving 14 bases between the germline ends. This CDR3 region has 13 residues. The sample was PBMCs, mostly from graft donor cells, taken 360 days after TCRalphabeta/CD19-depleted stem cell transplant. The chain joins TRBV12-3 or TRBV12-4 to TRBJ1-2, with D perhaps TRBD1 (5 bases). This clonotype was obtained from a boy younger than two who had a stem cell transplant for acute myeloid leukemia, so the T cells may come from the graft donor. The CDR3 is CASSWDGIRGYTF. The CDR3 coding sequence is TGTGCCAGCAGTTGGGACGGCATAAGAGGCTACACCTTC.